This TCR beta chain was sequenced for a study of OX40 agonist ivuxolimab in advanced cancers. Whole-study context: Administration of intravenous ivuxolimab to patients occurred every 2 weeks at 0.01 to 10 mg/kg.

Study-level findings and limits: The expanded peripheral T cells' antigen specificity was not determined. Clonal expansion was seen in CD4+ and CD8+ blood T cells by week 6 at 0.1 to 3.0 mg/kg.

With respect to this clone: Antigen: not known.

Germline-derived CDR1 and CDR2 are SGHVS and FQNEAQ. The CDR3 is 14 residues long. Unmatched junction bases numbered 6, after V lost 6 bases and J lost 6 bases. Data came from immunoSEQ multiplex PCR; TCRdb stores just in-frame clones and leaves some out. The sample yields about 57,000 clones, approximately 92% seen once. Sequences were derived from CD4+ or CD8+ T cells sorted from blood, sampled in a trial of the OX40 agonist ivuxolimab. This TCR was sampled from an adult with an advanced solid tumor such as melanoma, head and neck, liver or kidney cancer. The rearrangement joins TRBV7-8 to TRBJ1-5; 9 bases fit TRBD1. The CDR3 here is CASRLQGAGQPQHF. CDR3 DNA: TGTGCCAGCAGACTACAGGGGGCAGGTCAGCCCCAGCATTTT.